These T cell receptor beta chains were read from a single sample in a study of blood T cell repertoires in COVID-19. Clones were sequenced by immunoSEQ multiplex PCR, and TCRdb holds only the in-frame ones, with some missing. The top ten hold around 5% of the sample, which has about 280,000 clones, around 83% seen once. The sequenced sample was PBMCs or T cells enriched from blood (not recorded which). Receptors were obtained from a man aged 35-49 years who had been exposed to COVID-19. The CDR3 runs from the conserved cysteine through the conserved F or W. Fields, in order: J gene, clone size, V gene, D gene, CDR3 protein, CDR3 DNA. D genes are given only for firm matches. Some rows mark clone size as missing; the rest say once, few, many or name a class of expanded clone.

j_call: TRBJ1-1; clone_size: NA; v_call: TRBV12-3/TRBV12-4; d_call: NA; cdr3_aa: CASSKPQGRAFF; cdr3_nt: TGTGCCAGCAGTAAACCACAGGGTAGGGCTTTCTTT
j_call: TRBJ2-5; clone_size: NA; v_call: TRBV3-1/TRBV3-2; d_call: TRBD1; cdr3_aa: CASSHSDRLRETQYF; cdr3_nt: TGTGCCAGCAGCCACTCGGACAGGTTGAGAGAGACCCAGTACTTC
j_call: TRBJ2-1; clone_size: NA; v_call: TRBV7-3; d_call: TRBD2; cdr3_aa: CASSLIRAASGSSEQFF; cdr3_nt: TGTGCCAGCAGCTTAATAAGGGCGGCTAGCGGGAGTAGTGAGCAGTTCTTC
j_call: TRBJ1-2; clone_size: NA; v_call: TRBV5-4; d_call: NA; cdr3_aa: CASSLAGEGNYGYTF; cdr3_nt: TGTGCCAGCAGCTTGGCGGGGGAAGGCAACTATGGCTACACCTTC
j_call: TRBJ2-2; clone_size: NA; v_call: TRBV24-1; d_call: TRBD2; cdr3_aa: CATSDPVRLAGELFF; cdr3_nt: TGTGCCACCAGTGATCCCGTGAGACTAGCTGGGGAGCTGTTTTTT
j_call: TRBJ2-1; clone_size: NA; v_call: TRBV19; d_call: NA; cdr3_aa: CASSIVGGKLDEQFF; cdr3_nt: TGTGCCAGTAGTATAGTCGGCGGGAAATTGGATGAGCAGTTCTTC
j_call: TRBJ1-1; clone_size: NA; v_call: TRBV12-3/TRBV12-4; d_call: NA; cdr3_aa: CASRKTRNTEAFF; cdr3_nt: TGTGCCAGCAGGAAAACGAGGAACACTGAAGCTTTCTTT
j_call: TRBJ1-1; clone_size: NA; v_call: TRBV27; d_call: TRBD1; cdr3_aa: CASSRGQENTEAFF; cdr3_nt: TGTGCCAGCAGTAGGGGACAGGAGAACACTGAAGCTTTCTTT
j_call: TRBJ1-2; clone_size: NA; v_call: TRBV3-1/TRBV3-2; d_call: NA; cdr3_aa: CASSQDYSGYTF; cdr3_nt: TGTGCCAGCAGCCAAGATTACAGTGGCTACACCTTC
j_call: TRBJ1-1; clone_size: NA; v_call: TRBV6-5; d_call: TRBD1; cdr3_aa: CASSYSNRGEAFF; cdr3_nt: TGTGCCAGCAGTTACTCGAACAGGGGGGAAGCTTTCTTT
j_call: TRBJ2-5; clone_size: NA; v_call: TRBV5-1; d_call: TRBD1; cdr3_aa: CASSRTGETQYF; cdr3_nt: TGCGCCAGCAGCCGGACAGGGGAGACCCAGTACTTC
j_call: TRBJ1-1; clone_size: NA; v_call: TRBV5-1; d_call: NA; cdr3_aa: CASSLVSGANTEAFF; cdr3_nt: TGCGCCAGCAGCTTGGTTTCTGGGGCGAACACTGAAGCTTTCTTT
j_call: TRBJ1-5; clone_size: NA; v_call: TRBV19; d_call: NA; cdr3_aa: CASSMRHDSNQPQHF; cdr3_nt: TGTGCCAGTAGTATGAGGCACGATAGCAATCAGCCCCAGCATTTT
j_call: TRBJ2-7; clone_size: few; v_call: TRBV5-6; d_call: NA; cdr3_aa: CASSSLAAYEQYF; cdr3_nt: TGTGCCAGCAGCTCACTAGCAGCTTACGAGCAGTACTTC
j_call: TRBJ1-4; clone_size: NA; v_call: TRBV14; d_call: NA; cdr3_aa: CASSQSENEKLFF; cdr3_nt: TGTGCCAGCAGCCAATCAGAAAATGAAAAACTGTTTTTT
j_call: TRBJ2-2; clone_size: once; v_call: TRBV5-1; d_call: TRBD2; cdr3_aa: CASSFGTSGTANTGELFF; cdr3_nt: TGCGCCAGCAGCTTCGGGACTAGCGGGACGGCGAACACCGGGGAGCTGTTTTTT
j_call: TRBJ1-2; clone_size: NA; v_call: TRBV10-3; d_call: NA; cdr3_aa: CAISEPVYGYTF; cdr3_nt: TGTGCCATCAGTGAGCCAGTCTATGGCTACACCTTC
j_call: TRBJ2-5; clone_size: NA; v_call: TRBV27; d_call: NA; cdr3_aa: CASRAAGLYVGETQYF; cdr3_nt: TGTGCCAGCAGGGCCGCAGGACTATATGTTGGGGAGACCCAGTACTTC
j_call: TRBJ1-2; clone_size: NA; v_call: TRBV20-1; d_call: NA; cdr3_aa: CSARSPGTF; cdr3_nt: TGCAGTGCTAGGAGTCCGGGCACCTTC
j_call: TRBJ1-1; clone_size: NA; v_call: TRBV6-5; d_call: NA; cdr3_aa: CASSFTGSNTEAFF; cdr3_nt: TGTGCCAGCAGTTTCACAGGGAGTAACACTGAAGCTTTCTTT
j_call: TRBJ2-7; clone_size: many; v_call: TRBV7-6; d_call: NA; cdr3_aa: CASSLTTDLGLREQYF; cdr3_nt: TGTGCCAGCAGCTTAACAACAGACCTCGGCCTACGTGAGCAGTACTTC
j_call: TRBJ1-2; clone_size: NA; v_call: TRBV30; d_call: NA; cdr3_aa: CAWRAGNYGYTF; cdr3_nt: TGTGCCTGGAGGGCAGGGAACTATGGCTACACCTTC
j_call: TRBJ1-1; clone_size: NA; v_call: TRBV7-9; d_call: NA; cdr3_aa: CASSRPQLEAFF; cdr3_nt: TGTGCCAGCAGCCGACCACAGCTTGAAGCTTTCTTT
j_call: TRBJ2-5; clone_size: once; v_call: TRBV18; d_call: TRBD2; cdr3_aa: CASSLGRDGSETQYF; cdr3_nt: TGTGCCAGCTCACTGGGGAGGGACGGATCCGAGACCCAGTACTTC
j_call: TRBJ1-1; clone_size: NA; v_call: TRBV7-2; d_call: NA; cdr3_aa: CASSPQGTQAEAFF; cdr3_nt: TGTGCCAGCAGCCCACAGGGTACCCAGGCTGAAGCTTTCTTT
j_call: TRBJ2-2; clone_size: NA; v_call: TRBV6-4; d_call: NA; cdr3_aa: CASSARDLTGELFF; cdr3_nt: TGTGCCAGCAGTGCCCGAGATCTCACCGGGGAGCTGTTTTTT
j_call: TRBJ1-6; clone_size: NA; v_call: TRBV12-5; d_call: TRBD1; cdr3_aa: CASGPGQGDNSPLHF; cdr3_nt: TGTGCTAGTGGTCCGGGACAGGGTGATAATTCACCCCTCCACTTT
j_call: TRBJ2-1; clone_size: NA; v_call: TRBV7-3; d_call: NA; cdr3_aa: CASSLASRNNEQFF; cdr3_nt: TGTGCCAGCAGCTTGGCTAGCAGAAACAATGAGCAGTTCTTC
j_call: TRBJ1-4; clone_size: NA; v_call: TRBV4-1; d_call: NA; cdr3_aa: CASSLLILNEKLFF; cdr3_nt: TGCGCCAGCAGCCTCTTGATACTGAATGAAAAACTGTTTTTT
j_call: TRBJ2-7; clone_size: NA; v_call: TRBV5-4; d_call: TRBD2; cdr3_aa: CASSRGLAETYEQYF; cdr3_nt: TGTGCCAGCAGCCGCGGACTAGCGGAAACCTACGAGCAGTACTTC
j_call: TRBJ2-5; clone_size: NA; v_call: TRBV5-4; d_call: TRBD1; cdr3_aa: CASSQRQGDQETQYF; cdr3_nt: TGTGCCAGCAGCCAGCGCCAGGGGGACCAAGAGACCCAGTACTTC
j_call: TRBJ1-2; clone_size: NA; v_call: TRBV27; d_call: NA; cdr3_aa: CASSLGGFNYGYTF; cdr3_nt: TGTGCCAGCAGTTTAGGAGGATTTAACTATGGCTACACCTTC
j_call: TRBJ2-7; clone_size: once; v_call: TRBV3-1/TRBV3-2; d_call: TRBD2; cdr3_aa: CASSRRRGREEYEQYF; cdr3_nt: TGTGCCAGCAGCCGACGCAGAGGGCGGGAGGAATACGAGCAGTACTTC
j_call: TRBJ2-1; clone_size: NA; v_call: TRBV24-1; d_call: NA; cdr3_aa: CATSVDYMHNEQFF; cdr3_nt: TGTGCCACCAGTGTTGACTACATGCACAATGAGCAGTTCTTC
j_call: TRBJ1-6; clone_size: once; v_call: TRBV11-2; d_call: TRBD1; cdr3_aa: CASSLALTGTGSSSPLHF; cdr3_nt: TGTGCCAGCAGCTTAGCTCTGACTGGGACAGGGTCTAGTTCACCCCTCCACTTT
j_call: TRBJ2-7; clone_size: once; v_call: TRBV30; d_call: NA; cdr3_aa: CAWSFSAGQNYEQYF; cdr3_nt: TGTGCCTGGAGTTTTTCCGCGGGCCAAAACTACGAGCAGTACTTC
j_call: TRBJ2-7; clone_size: NA; v_call: TRBV16; d_call: TRBD2; cdr3_aa: CASSQSIPRGAGLYEQYF; cdr3_nt: TGTGCCAGCAGCCAATCAATTCCGCGGGGGGCGGGCCTCTACGAGCAGTACTTC
j_call: TRBJ2-1; clone_size: NA; v_call: TRBV7-3; d_call: TRBD2; cdr3_aa: CASSLLVGIRAGVNEQFF; cdr3_nt: TGTGCCAGCAGCTTATTGGTAGGGATTAGAGCGGGAGTTAATGAGCAGTTCTTC
j_call: TRBJ1-5; clone_size: NA; v_call: TRBV6-5; d_call: TRBD1; cdr3_aa: CASSTGGGQPQHF; cdr3_nt: TGTGCCAGCAGCACAGGGGGCGGTCAGCCCCAGCATTTT
j_call: TRBJ2-1; clone_size: few; v_call: TRBV3-1/TRBV3-2; d_call: NA; cdr3_aa: CASSPGHRYNEQFF; cdr3_nt: TGTGCCAGCAGCCCGGGACACCGATACAATGAGCAGTTCTTC
j_call: TRBJ2-1; clone_size: NA; v_call: TRBV11-2; d_call: TRBD2; cdr3_aa: CASSLGVREVYNEQFF; cdr3_nt: TGTGCCAGCAGCTTAGGAGTCCGGGAGGTATACAATGAGCAGTTCTTC
j_call: TRBJ2-7; clone_size: NA; v_call: TRBV6-5; d_call: NA; cdr3_aa: CASSFRGPSYEQYF; cdr3_nt: TGTGCCAGCAGCTTCCGAGGGCCCTCCTACGAGCAGTACTTC
j_call: TRBJ1-3; clone_size: NA; v_call: TRBV6-5; d_call: NA; cdr3_aa: CASSYSGAGNTIYF; cdr3_nt: TGTGCCAGCAGTTATTCGGGGGCTGGAAACACCATATATTTT
j_call: TRBJ2-5; clone_size: NA; v_call: TRBV9; d_call: NA; cdr3_aa: CASSVEGREETQYF; cdr3_nt: TGTGCCAGCAGCGTAGAGGGGCGAGAAGAGACCCAGTACTTC
j_call: TRBJ2-2; clone_size: NA; v_call: TRBV5-1; d_call: NA; cdr3_aa: CASSLAENTGELFF; cdr3_nt: TGCGCCAGCAGCTTAGCGGAGAACACCGGGGAGCTGTTTTTT
j_call: TRBJ1-1; clone_size: NA; v_call: TRBV30; d_call: NA; cdr3_aa: CAWRFRRATEAFF; cdr3_nt: TGTGCCTGGAGATTCAGGCGGGCCACTGAAGCTTTCTTT
j_call: TRBJ2-3; clone_size: NA; v_call: TRBV7-7; d_call: NA; cdr3_aa: CASSSDGGSTDTQYF; cdr3_nt: TGTGCTAGCAGCTCCGACGGCGGTAGCACAGATACGCAGTATTTT
j_call: TRBJ2-5; clone_size: once; v_call: TRBV7-3; d_call: NA; cdr3_aa: CASSLTGQGRTGETQYF; cdr3_nt: TGTGCCAGCAGCTTAACGGGTCAGGGTCGAACGGGCGAGACCCAGTACTTC
j_call: TRBJ2-1; clone_size: NA; v_call: TRBV27; d_call: NA; cdr3_aa: CASTPRGRSGLLPPIYNEQFF; cdr3_nt: TGTGCCAGCACCCCCAGGGGGAGGAGCGGACTCCTTCCACCGATTTACAATGAGCAGTTCTTC
j_call: TRBJ1-1; clone_size: NA; v_call: TRBV6-5; d_call: NA; cdr3_aa: CASLSQEGKSTEAFF; cdr3_nt: TGTGCCAGCCTCTCTCAGGAAGGCAAGAGTACTGAAGCTTTCTTT
j_call: TRBJ1-2; clone_size: few; v_call: TRBV7-9; d_call: TRBD1; cdr3_aa: CASSYGTGAGGYTF; cdr3_nt: TGTGCCAGCAGCTACGGGACAGGGGCAGGTGGCTACACCTTC
j_call: TRBJ2-1; clone_size: few; v_call: TRBV7-8; d_call: NA; cdr3_aa: CATQGRRGNEQFF; cdr3_nt: TGTGCCACCCAAGGTCGGAGGGGCAATGAGCAGTTCTTC
j_call: TRBJ1-6; clone_size: NA; v_call: TRBV5-1; d_call: TRBD1; cdr3_aa: CASSARPGQGFKDSPLHF; cdr3_nt: TGCGCCAGCAGCGCCCGGCCGGGACAGGGGTTCAAGGATTCACCCCTCCACTTT
j_call: TRBJ2-5; clone_size: NA; v_call: TRBV30; d_call: NA; cdr3_aa: CASGRWRGGETQYF; cdr3_nt: TGTGCCTCGGGTCGCTGGAGGGGGGGGGAGACCCAGTACTTC
j_call: TRBJ2-1; clone_size: NA; v_call: TRBV6-5; d_call: NA; cdr3_aa: CASGDNSGYNEQFF; cdr3_nt: TGTGCCAGCGGGGATAATAGCGGATACAATGAGCAGTTCTTC
j_call: TRBJ2-1; clone_size: many; v_call: TRBV5-1; d_call: NA; cdr3_aa: CASSFPGASGNEQFF; cdr3_nt: TGCGCCAGCAGCTTCCCGGGGGCTAGCGGCAATGAGCAGTTCTTC